A selection of T cell receptor beta chains follows, all from one sample in a study of cytomegalovirus exposure and HLA in healthy donors. The method was immunoSEQ multiplex PCR; TCRdb's version includes in-frame clones alone and lacks a portion of them. The sample lists over 75,000 clones, approximately 81% occurring once. Sample: PBMCs. The receptors stem from a male donor in good health and CMV-seropositive. Each CDR3 is given without its conserved first and last residue.

V	J	CDR3
TRBV6-5	TRBJ1-5	ASSSTGEPQH
TRBV30	TRBJ1-2	AWNGNYGYT
TRBV5-8	TRBJ1-5	ASSVPGYQPQH
TRBV2	TRBJ2-2	ASTADSRNTGELF
TRBV9	TRBJ1-2	ASSADRANYGYT
TRBV18	TRBJ1-4	ASSPTTNEKLF
TRBV19	TRBJ1-6	ASSILGRNSPLH
TRBV5-4	TRBJ2-2	ASSFPYLGLAGTGELF
TRBV11-3	TRBJ2-5	ASSLGVSGGQETQY
TRBV7-9	TRBJ2-5	ASSPFRGGPRWETQY
TRBV2	TRBJ2-3	ASRGPSGGVTDTQY
TRBV9	TRBJ1-5	ASSAEGANQPQH
TRBV2	TRBJ2-1	ASSGTGHNEQF
TRBV4-1	TRBJ1-4	ASSQQTGLLRGEKLF
TRBV30	TRBJ2-1	AWSVKGLAYEQF
TRBV19	TRBJ1-2	ASRRQEIYGYT
TRBV25-1	TRBJ1-1	ASSAQYNTEAF
TRBV5-4	TRBJ2-7	ASSWDTALEQY
TRBV7-6	TRBJ2-2	ASSDHRGSTGELF
TRBV29-1	TRBJ2-3	SVASAVPWDTQY
TRBV14	TRBJ1-6	ASSQDGGSYSPLH
TRBV6-6	TRBJ1-5	ASSPQGVSNQPQH
TRBV6-1	TRBJ2-3	ASSDARGGID
TRBV27	TRBJ1-2	ASSLGQGRGYT
TRBV28	TRBJ1-4	ASRTGSEEKLF
TRBV12-5	TRBJ2-3	ASGTGQGASTDTQY
TRBV6-5	TRBJ2-7	ASSSPTGSEQY
TRBV20-1	TRBJ2-7	SGRGAYEQY
TRBV7-3	TRBJ2-6	ASSLTSGGLSGANVLT
TRBV5-1	TRBJ2-5	ASSLDNRAGETQY
TRBV4-3	TRBJ2-3	ASSQVFNTDTQY
TRBV11-2	TRBJ1-2	ASSLVGSFNYGYT
TRBV5-1	TRBJ1-5	ASSQDRDQPQH
TRBV2	TRBJ1-2	ASRPTGDGYT
TRBV5-5	TRBJ2-7	ASSPGQGFVQY
TRBV30	TRBJ1-1	AWSGRGQLKKAF
TRBV19	TRBJ1-1	ASRDKVTWDEAF
TRBV7-2	TRBJ1-2	ASSLVGTAIHYGYT
TRBV6-4	TRBJ2-3	ASSEQTGGGTDTQY
TRBV6-1	TRBJ1-4	ASSEAWTLTNEKLF
TRBV10-3	TRBJ2-1	AISGLGGGHNEQF
TRBV5-1	TRBJ1-6	ASSLGDSGSYNSPLH